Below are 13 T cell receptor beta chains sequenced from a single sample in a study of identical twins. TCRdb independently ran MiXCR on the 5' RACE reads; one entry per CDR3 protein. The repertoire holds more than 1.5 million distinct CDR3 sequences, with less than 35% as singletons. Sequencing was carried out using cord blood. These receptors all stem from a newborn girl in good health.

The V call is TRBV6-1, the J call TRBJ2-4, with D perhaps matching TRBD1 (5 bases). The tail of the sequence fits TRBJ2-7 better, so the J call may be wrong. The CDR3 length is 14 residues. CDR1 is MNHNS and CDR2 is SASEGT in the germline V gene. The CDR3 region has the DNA TGTGCCAGCAGGCATCAGGGCTACCTTTACGAGCAGTACTTC. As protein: CASRHQGYLYEQYF.

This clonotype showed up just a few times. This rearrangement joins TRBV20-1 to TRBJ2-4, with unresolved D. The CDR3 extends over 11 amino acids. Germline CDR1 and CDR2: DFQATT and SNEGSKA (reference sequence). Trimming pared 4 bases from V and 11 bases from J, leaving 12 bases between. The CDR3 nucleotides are TGCAGTGCTACCTCAAAAAAGGTTCAGTACTTC. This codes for CSATSKKVQYF.

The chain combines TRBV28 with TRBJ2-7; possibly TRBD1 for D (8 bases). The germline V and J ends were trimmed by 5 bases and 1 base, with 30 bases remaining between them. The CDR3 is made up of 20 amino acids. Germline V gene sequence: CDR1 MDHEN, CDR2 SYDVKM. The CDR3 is CASSRSMFRPGQGLSYEQYF. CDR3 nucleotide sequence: TGTGCCAGCAGTCGCTCCATGTTTAGGCCCGGACAGGGACTATCCTACGAGCAGTACTTC.

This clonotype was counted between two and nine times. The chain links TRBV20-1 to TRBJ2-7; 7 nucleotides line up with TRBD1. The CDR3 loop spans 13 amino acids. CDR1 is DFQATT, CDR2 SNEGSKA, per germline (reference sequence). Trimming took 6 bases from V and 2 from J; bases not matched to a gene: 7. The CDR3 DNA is TGCAGTGCAGTGGGACAGTCAGCCTACGAGCAGTACTTC. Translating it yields CSAVGQSAYEQYF.

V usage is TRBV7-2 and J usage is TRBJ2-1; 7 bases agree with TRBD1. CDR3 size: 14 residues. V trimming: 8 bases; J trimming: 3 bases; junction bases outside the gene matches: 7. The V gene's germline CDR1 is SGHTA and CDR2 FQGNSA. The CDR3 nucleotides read TGTGCCAGCGACAGGGACCCACTCTACAATGAGCAGTTCTTC. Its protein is CASDRDPLYNEQFF.

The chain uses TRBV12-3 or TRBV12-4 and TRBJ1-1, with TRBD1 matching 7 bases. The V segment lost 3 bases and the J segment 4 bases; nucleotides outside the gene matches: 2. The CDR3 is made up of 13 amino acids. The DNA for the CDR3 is TGTGCCAGCAGTTTCAGGGGGATCACTGAAGCTTTCTTT. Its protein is CASSFRGITEAFF.

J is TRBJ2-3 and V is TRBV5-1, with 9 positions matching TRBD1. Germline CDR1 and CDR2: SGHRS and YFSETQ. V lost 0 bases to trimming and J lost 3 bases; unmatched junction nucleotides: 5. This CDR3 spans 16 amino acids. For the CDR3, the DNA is TGCGCCAGCAGCTTGGGCGCGACAGGGGGAACAGATACGCAGTATTTT. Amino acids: CASSLGATGGTDTQYF.

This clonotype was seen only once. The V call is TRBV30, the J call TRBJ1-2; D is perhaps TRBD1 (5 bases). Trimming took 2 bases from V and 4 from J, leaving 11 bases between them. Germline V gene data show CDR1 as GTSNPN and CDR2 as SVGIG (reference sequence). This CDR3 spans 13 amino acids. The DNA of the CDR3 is TGTGCCTGGAGTAGAACAGGTCCCTATGGCTACACCTTC. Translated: CAWSRTGPYGYTF.

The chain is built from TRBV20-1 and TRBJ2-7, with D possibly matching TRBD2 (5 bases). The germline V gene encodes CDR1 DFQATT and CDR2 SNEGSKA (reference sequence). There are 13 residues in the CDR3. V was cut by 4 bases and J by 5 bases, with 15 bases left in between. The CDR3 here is CSAIKGAGDEQYF. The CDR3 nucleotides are TGCAGTGCTATAAAGGGAGCCGGGGACGAGCAGTACTTC.

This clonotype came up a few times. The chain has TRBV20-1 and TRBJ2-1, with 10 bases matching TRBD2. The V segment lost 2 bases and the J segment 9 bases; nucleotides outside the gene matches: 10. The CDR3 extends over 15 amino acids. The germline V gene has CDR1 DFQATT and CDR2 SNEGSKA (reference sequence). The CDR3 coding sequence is TGCAGTGCTAGATCCTCTAGCGGGAGTATCACTGAGCAGTTCTTC. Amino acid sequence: CSARSSSGSITEQFF.

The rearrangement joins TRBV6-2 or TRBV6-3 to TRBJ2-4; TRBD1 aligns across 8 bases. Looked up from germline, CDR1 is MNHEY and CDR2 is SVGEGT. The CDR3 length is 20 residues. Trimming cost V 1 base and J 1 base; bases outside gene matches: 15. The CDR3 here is CASSYWRQGWTGMAKNIQYF. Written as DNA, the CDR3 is TGTGCCAGCAGTTACTGGAGACAGGGGTGGACCGGTATGGCCAAAAACATTCAGTACTTC.

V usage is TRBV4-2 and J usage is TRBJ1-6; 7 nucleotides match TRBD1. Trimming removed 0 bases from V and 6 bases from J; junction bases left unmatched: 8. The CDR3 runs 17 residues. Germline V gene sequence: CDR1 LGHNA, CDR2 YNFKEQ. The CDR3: CASSQERGGQSNSPLHF. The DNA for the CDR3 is TGTGCCAGCAGCCAAGAAAGGGGGGGACAGAGTAATTCACCCCTCCACTTT.

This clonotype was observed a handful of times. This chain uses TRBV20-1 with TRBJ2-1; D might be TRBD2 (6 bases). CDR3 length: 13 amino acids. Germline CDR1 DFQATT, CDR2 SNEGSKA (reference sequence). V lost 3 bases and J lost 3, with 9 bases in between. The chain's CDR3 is CSARGDFYNEQFF. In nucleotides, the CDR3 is TGCAGTGCTAGGGGGGACTTCTACAATGAGCAGTTCTTC.